This T cell receptor (beta chain) was found in a study of Ad26.COV2.S vaccination and SARS-CoV-2 variants. The overall study: The donor was enrolled in the Ad26.COV2.S arm of the COV1001 trial. Into the muscle, Ad26.COV2.S was dosed once or twice, 56 days apart. Regarding the study as a whole: Those who received vaccine or placebo ended up with similar non-spike TCR breadth. Spike-specific TCR breadth in vaccine recipients exceeded that seen in placebo recipients.

Concerning this clone: Its antigen is unknown.

Germline V CDR1 and CDR2: SGHNT, YENEEA. V was trimmed by 1 base and J by 6 bases, leaving 10 bases between them. The CDR3 consists of 14 residues. Only in-frame clones appear in the TCRdb table, and some are missing; sequencing was by immunoSEQ multiplex PCR. The profile shows approximately 300,000 clones, about 86% of them singletons. Treatment denoted: roughly 18 received Ad26.COV2.S at low or high dose, single or two shots; 5 received placebo; per-sample allocation not given. The samples were gathered on day 63 after the first injection of vaccine or placebo. The starting material was peripheral blood, obtained in a trial of Ad26.COV2.S vaccine versus placebo. The rearrangement joins TRBV11-3 to TRBJ1-5; D gene unclear. The origin of this receptor is a person aged 18-65 years who received the Ad26.COV2.S COVID-19 vaccine or a placebo. The CDR3 coding sequence is TGTGCCAGCAGCTTAGTCTACGGGATTCAGCCCCAGCATTTT. This encodes CASSLVYGIQPQHF.